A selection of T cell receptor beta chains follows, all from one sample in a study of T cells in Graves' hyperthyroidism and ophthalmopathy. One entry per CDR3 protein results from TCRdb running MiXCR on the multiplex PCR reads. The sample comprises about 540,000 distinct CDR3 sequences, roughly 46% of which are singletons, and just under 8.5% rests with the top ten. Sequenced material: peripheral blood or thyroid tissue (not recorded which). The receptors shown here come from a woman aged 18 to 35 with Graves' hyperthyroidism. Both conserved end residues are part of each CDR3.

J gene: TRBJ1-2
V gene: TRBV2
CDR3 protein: CASSPTLRVDGYTF

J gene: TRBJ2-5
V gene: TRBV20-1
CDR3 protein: CSARRGGEGGLRETQYF

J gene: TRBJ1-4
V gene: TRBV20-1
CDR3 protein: CSASDTINEKLFF

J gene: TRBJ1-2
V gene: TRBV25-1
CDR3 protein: CASRGQAGYGYTF

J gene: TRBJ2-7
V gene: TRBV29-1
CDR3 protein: CSVLGGRPSYEQYF

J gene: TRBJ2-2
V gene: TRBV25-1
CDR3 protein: CASRSTGISGELFF

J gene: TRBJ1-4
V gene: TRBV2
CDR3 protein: CARAGNRGWEKLFF

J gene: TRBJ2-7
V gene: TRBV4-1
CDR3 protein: CASSQNSAFNEQYF

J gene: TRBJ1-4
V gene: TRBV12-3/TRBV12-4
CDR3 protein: CASKAAGNEKLFF

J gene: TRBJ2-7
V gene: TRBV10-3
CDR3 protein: CATAGSGRGYEQYF

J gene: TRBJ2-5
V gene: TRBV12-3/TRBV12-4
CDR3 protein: CASSPMQGRETQYF

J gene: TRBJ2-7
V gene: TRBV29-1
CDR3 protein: CSVSGGGSDEQYF

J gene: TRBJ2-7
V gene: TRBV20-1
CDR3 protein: CSAWTLSSYEQYF

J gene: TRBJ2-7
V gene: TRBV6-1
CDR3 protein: CATRFGARGQYF

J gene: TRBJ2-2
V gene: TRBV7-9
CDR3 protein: CAFGLDETGELFF

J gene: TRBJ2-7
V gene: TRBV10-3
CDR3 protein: CASSQTSGKYYEQYF

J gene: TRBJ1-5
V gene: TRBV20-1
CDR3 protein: CSARDSRVQPQHF

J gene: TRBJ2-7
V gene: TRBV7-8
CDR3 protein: CASGFGYEQYF

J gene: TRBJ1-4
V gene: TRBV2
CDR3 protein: CASRGTGYEKLFF

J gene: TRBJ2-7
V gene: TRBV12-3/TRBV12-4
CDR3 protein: CASSAWESYEQYF

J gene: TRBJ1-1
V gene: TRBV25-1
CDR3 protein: CAQTGQPNTEAFF

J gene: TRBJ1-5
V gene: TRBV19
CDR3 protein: CASSIGDRLGQPQHF

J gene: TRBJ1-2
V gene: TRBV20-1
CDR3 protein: CSAPSPTVAFYGYTF

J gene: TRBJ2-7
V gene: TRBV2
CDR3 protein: CASRPGLVSEQYF

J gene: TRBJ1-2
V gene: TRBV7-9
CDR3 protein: CASSYARTLYGYTF

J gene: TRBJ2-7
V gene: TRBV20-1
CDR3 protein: CSPRRQGFEVQYF

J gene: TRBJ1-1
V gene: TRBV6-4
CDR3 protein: CASSDSGGKNTEAFF

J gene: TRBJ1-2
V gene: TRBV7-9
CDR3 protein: CASSPTGGGRGYTF

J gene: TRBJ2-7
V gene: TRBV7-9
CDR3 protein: CASSPTARHEQYF

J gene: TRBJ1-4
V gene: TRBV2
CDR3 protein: CASSEVGRRGEKLFF

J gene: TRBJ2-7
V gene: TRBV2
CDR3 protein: CASSPFGMGDEQYF

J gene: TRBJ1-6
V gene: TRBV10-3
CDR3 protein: CASRRRPAAWSSYNSPLHF

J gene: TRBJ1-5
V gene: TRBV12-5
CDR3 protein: CASGSGRYNQPQHF

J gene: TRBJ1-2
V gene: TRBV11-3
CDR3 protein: CASSLGTGGSGYTF

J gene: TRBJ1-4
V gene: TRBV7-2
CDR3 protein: CASSLRVEEKLFF

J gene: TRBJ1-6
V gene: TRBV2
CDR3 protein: CASSFRGMSYNSPLHF

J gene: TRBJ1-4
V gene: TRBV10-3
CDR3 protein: CASRGPRRVEKLFF

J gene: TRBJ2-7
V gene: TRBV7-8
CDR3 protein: CASSRDRSVSYEQYF

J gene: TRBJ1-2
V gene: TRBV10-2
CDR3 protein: CASSESGANYGYTF

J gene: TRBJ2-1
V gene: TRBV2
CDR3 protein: CASSDPGTGALGEQFF

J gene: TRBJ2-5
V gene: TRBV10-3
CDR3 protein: CAISAIGDREETQYF

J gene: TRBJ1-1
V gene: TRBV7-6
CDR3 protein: CASSLRTSRQGGALAFF

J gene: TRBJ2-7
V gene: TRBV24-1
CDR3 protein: CDTRPGTSYEQYF

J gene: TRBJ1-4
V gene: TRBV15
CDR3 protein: CATSRDYLQTGSEKLFF

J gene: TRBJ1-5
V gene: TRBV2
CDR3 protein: CASSASKGNQPQHF

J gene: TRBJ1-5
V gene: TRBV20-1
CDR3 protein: CSARELGSQPQHF

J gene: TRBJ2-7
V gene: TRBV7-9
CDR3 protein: CARGGQGAYEQYF

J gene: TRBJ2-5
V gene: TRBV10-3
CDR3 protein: CASSYRPSGAQETQYF

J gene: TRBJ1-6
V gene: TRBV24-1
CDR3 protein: CATSGGNNSPLHF

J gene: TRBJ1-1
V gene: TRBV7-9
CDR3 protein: CASSNPNTEAFF

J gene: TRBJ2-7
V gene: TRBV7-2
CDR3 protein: CASSPSWLPSYEQYF

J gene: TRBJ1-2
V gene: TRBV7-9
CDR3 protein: CASSLAGQGPGYTF

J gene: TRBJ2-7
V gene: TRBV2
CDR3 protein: CASSTVEQYF

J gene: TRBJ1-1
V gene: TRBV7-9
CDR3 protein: CASSRYSEAFF

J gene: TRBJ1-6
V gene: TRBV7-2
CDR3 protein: CASSSRTGMRSPLHF

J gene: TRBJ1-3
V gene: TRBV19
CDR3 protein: CASNGQGWNTIYF

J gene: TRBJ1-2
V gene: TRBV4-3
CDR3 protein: CASSQVERIHGYTF

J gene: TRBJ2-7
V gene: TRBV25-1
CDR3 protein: CASSLVGYGYEQYF

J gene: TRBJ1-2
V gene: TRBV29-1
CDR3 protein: CSVGTWGGYGYTF

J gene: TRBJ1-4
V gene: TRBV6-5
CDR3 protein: CASSYSAGPEKLFF